The 16 T cell receptor beta chains given below trace back to one sample, sequenced in a study of CD8+ T cells in alopecia areata. Extracted from the samples, RNA was reverse transcribed into cDNA to serve as the sequencing template. Assay: immunoSEQ multiplex PCR; the TCRdb copy retains only in-frame clones and omits some. This table holds about 270,000 clones with no singletons; the top ten claim 1.2%. Markers used for sorting pooled cutaneous lymph node cells were CD4, CD8alpha, NKG2D, NKG2ACE and others. Input material: CD4+ T cells sorted from a lymph node. Every receptor here comes from a C3H/HeJ mouse with alopecia areata. Mice of this strain are of MHC haplotype H2-k.

This clone came up a few times. These gene names are mouse names. The DNA ends 4 residues before the CDR3 does, and the rest of the CDR3 is filled in from the germline J gene. The chain combines TRBV1 with TRBJ2-1; 8 nucleotides line up with TRBD1. Trimming at V came to 3 bases and at J to 6 bases, leaving 1 base not matched to a gene. The CDR3 loop spans 13 amino acids. The germline V gene encodes CDR1 NSQYPW and CDR2 LRSPGD (reference sequence). CDR3 region: CTCSAQGAAEQFF. Partial CDR3 DNA: TGCACCTGCAGTGCGCAGGGGGCTGCT. Looking up the rest from reference TRBV1 and TRBJ2-1 gives the full variable domain: VTLLEQNPRWRLVPRGQAVNLRCILKNSQYPWMSWYQQDLQKQLQWLFTLRSPGDKEVKSLPGADYLATRVTDTELRLQVANMSQGRTLYCTCSAQGAAEQFFGPGTRLTVL.

This clone was found a few times. Gene labels here are mouse ones. Sequencing ends 4 residues short of the CDR3 end; the germline J gene provides the rest. The genes are TRBV17 and TRBJ1-1, with TRBD1 identical over 8 bases. Germline-derived CDR1 and CDR2 are MNHDT and YYDKIL. Unmatched junction bases numbered 12, after V lost 2 bases and J lost 4 bases. CDR3 size: 17 residues. The CDR3 protein is CASSRPPSGGAVTEVFF. CDR3 DNA, as far as it was read: TGTGCTAGCAGTAGACCCCCCTCAGGGGGCGCCGTCACA.

This clone was detected a few times. Mouse gene names apply. The read is 4 residues too short to cover the CDR3 end, so that end is filled in from the germline J gene. The V gene is TRBV13-1, the J gene TRBJ1-1; 9 bases match TRBD1. There are 15 residues in the CDR3. The germline V gene encodes CDR1 NSHNY and CDR2 SYGAGN. V was pared by 3 bases and J by 1 base, with 4 bases of the junction left unmatched. The sequenced CDR3 bases are TGTGCCAGCAGTGCTATGGGACAGGGAAACACA. Translating it yields CASSAMGQGNT. The full CDR3 protein reads CASSAMGQGNTEVFF.

This clone was counted only a few times. Genes and germline are mouse. The read terminates 4 residues ahead of where the CDR3 ends, so the germline J gene completes it. Additional DNA sequences in this sample encode the identical CDR3. V is TRBV1 and J is TRBJ2-1, with 8 bases that match TRBD2. Trimming cost V 0 bases and J 4 bases; bases outside gene matches: 2. The CDR3 loop spans 15 amino acids. Germline lookup yields CDR1 NSQYPW and CDR2 LRSPGD (reference sequence). CDR3 DNA, as far as it was read: TGCACCTGCAGTGCAGAGGGGGGGCTGTATGCT. Amino acid sequence: CTCSAEGGLYA. The whole CDR3 sequence reads CTCSAEGGLYAEQFF.

With regard to this clone: Gene names are the mouse ones. The read stops 4 residues short of the end of the CDR3; the missing end is completed from the germline J gene. The V gene is TRBV1, the J gene TRBJ2-3; TRBD2 aligns across 8 bases. With V trimmed by 0 bases and J by 2 bases, 4 bases remained unmatched. This CDR3 has 16 amino acids. Germline V gene sequence: CDR1 NSQYPW, CDR2 LRSPGD (reference sequence). CDR3 DNA, as far as it was read: TGCACCTGCAGTGCAGATTGGGGGGGACTTGCAGAA. Its protein is CTCSADWGGLAE. The entire CDR3 protein reads CTCSADWGGLAETLYF.

There are a few counts of this clone. Germline and genes here are mouse. The CDR3 DNA, read in part, is TGTGCCAGCAGGCGCACAGAAAACTATGCT. Translation gives CASRRTENYA. The full-length CDR3 reads as CASRRTENYAEQFF. The chain combines TRBV14 with TRBJ2-1; D remains unclear. The read ends 4 residues early relative to the CDR3; the germline J gene fills the gap. CDR3 length: 14 amino acids. Germline V gene data show CDR1 as SGHDT and CDR2 as FRDEAV. Between the trimmed V and J ends, which lost 5 bases and 1 base, there was a span of 10 bases.

This clone was detected only a few times. Gene names and germline match the mouse. The read terminates 3 residues ahead of where the CDR3 ends, so the germline J gene completes it. This chain joins TRBV19 and TRBJ1-6; D might be TRBD1 (5 bases). TRBJ1-6 carries the ORF label, with uncertain function. This CDR3 comprises 13 residues. Looked up from germline, CDR1 is FNHDT and CDR2 is SITEND (reference sequence). Trimming stripped 1 base from V and 9 bases from J, with 8 bases between. CDR3 protein: CASSISGGSPLYF. Partial CDR3 DNA: TGTGCCAGCAGTATATCGGGGGGTTCGCCC.

Regarding this clone: Genes here carry mouse names. The CDR3 end falls 4 residues outside the read, so it is completed with the germline J gene. The chain combines TRBV5 with TRBJ2-1, with unresolved D. This CDR3 has 15 residues. V gave up 0 bases and J gave up 3 bases, with 9 bases separating them. The germline gives CDR1 LGHNA, CDR2 YNLKQL (reference sequence). CDR3 DNA (partial): TGTGCCAGCAGCCAAGATTGGCAGGTCTATGCT. Its protein product is CASSQDWQVYA. In full, the CDR3 reads CASSQDWQVYAEQFF.

This clone was seen a few times. Gene names denote mouse genes. The CDR3 extends 4 residues past the end of the read, so its final part is completed from the germline J gene. V usage is TRBV1 and J usage is TRBJ1-1; TRBD1 matches 8 bases. V was pared by 4 bases and J by 3 bases, with 4 bases of the junction left unmatched. This CDR3 has 14 residues. CDR1 and CDR2 (germline): NSQYPW, LRSPGD (reference sequence). CDR3 DNA (partial): TGCACCTGCAGTGACAGGGGGGGAGACACA. The encoded protein is CTCSDRGGDT. The full CDR3 protein reads CTCSDRGGDTEVFF.

This clone was observed a handful of times. Gene and germline names: mouse. Coverage ceases 4 residues before the CDR3 finishes, and the germline J gene fills in the end. The chain is built from TRBV13-2 and TRBJ2-5; 7 nucleotides match TRBD2. This CDR3 region has 13 residues. The germline CDR1 and CDR2 sequences are NNHNN and SYGAGS (reference sequence). The covered CDR3 bases are TGTGCCAGCGGAGAGATGGGGGGAGAC. Its protein is CASGEMGGD. The entire CDR3 reads CASGEMGGDTQYF.

This clone appeared a few times. The gene names here belong to mouse. The read ends 4 residues shy of where the CDR3 ends; the end is completed using the germline J gene. The chain carries TRBV17 and TRBJ1-1; D is possibly TRBD1 (6 bases). From germline, CDR1 is MNHDT and CDR2 YYDKIL. With 3 bases removed from V and 0 bases from J, the gap between germline ends came to 11 bases. The length of the CDR3 is 15 residues. The DNA read from the CDR3 is TGTGCTAGCAGTAGGAAACAGGGCCCAAACACA. It specifies CASSRKQGPNT. The full CDR3 protein is CASSRKQGPNTEVFF. The full variable domain, completed using reference TRBV17 and TRBJ1-1, is DTTVKQNPRYKLARVGKPVNLICSQTMNHDTMYWYQKKPNQAPKLLLFYYDKILNREADTFEKFQSSRPNNSFCSLYIGSAGLEYSAMYLCASSRKQGPNTEVFFGKGTRLTVV.

This clone was seen only a few times. Genes and germline come from the mouse. The missing CDR3 end, 4 residues past where the read stops, is filled in from the germline J gene. The genes are TRBV1 and TRBJ2-7; 8 bases match TRBD2. Looked up from germline, CDR1 is NSQYPW and CDR2 is LRSPGD (reference sequence). The V and J ends lost 0 bases and 0 bases, in that order; junction bases with no gene match: 1. The CDR3 sequence is 15 residues long. The CDR3 sequence: CTCSADGGVSYEQYF. The sequenced CDR3 bases are TGCACCTGCAGTGCAGATGGGGGGGTCTCCTAT.

Of note for this clone: Gene names are the mouse ones. The read terminates 3 residues ahead of where the CDR3 ends, so the germline J gene completes it. V is TRBV19 and J is TRBJ1-6; D call uncertain. TRBJ1-6 falls under the ORF class, with uncertain function. The CDR3 covers 13 residues. V dropped 4 bases and J dropped 2 bases, with 4 bases sitting between them. Germline-derived CDR1 and CDR2 are FNHDT and SITEND (reference sequence). The CDR3 spells CASSLPYNSPLYF. Partial CDR3 DNA: TGTGCCAGCAGTCTCCCCTATAATTCGCCC.

In this sample, this clone turned up many times. Gene names denote mouse genes. The sequence runs out 4 residues before the end of the CDR3; the remainder is reconstructed from the germline J gene. V is TRBV13-2 and J is TRBJ2-5; TRBD2 matches at 9 bases. This CDR3 spans 14 amino acids. CDR1 NNHNN and CDR2 SYGAGS come from the germline V gene (reference sequence). Trimming removed 5 bases from V and 1 base from J; junction bases left unmatched: 2. The CDR3 is CASGHWGDQDTQYF. CDR3 DNA (partial): TGTGCCAGCGGGCACTGGGGGGACCAAGAC.

About this clone: Here the gene names and germline are mouse. Read sequence stops 4 residues before the CDR3 end, and the germline J gene provides the missing end. The sample contains more than one DNA sequence encoding this CDR3. This chain uses TRBV5 with TRBJ2-1; D call uncertain. V was trimmed by 0 bases and J by 0 bases, leaving 6 bases between them. In germline, CDR1 is LGHNA, CDR2 YNLKQL (reference sequence). This CDR3 region has 15 residues. The CDR3 sequence is CASSQEMGNYAEQFF. The CDR3 DNA, read in part, is TGTGCCAGCAGCCAAGAGATGGGTAACTATGCT.

This clone was seen a few times. Genes and germline are mouse. The CDR3 end is not reached by the read, which stops 4 residues before it; the germline J gene fills it in. V gene TRBV17 combines with J gene TRBJ2-7; D is perhaps TRBD1 (6 bases). Germline V gene lookup returns CDR1 MNHDT and CDR2 YYDKIL. The CDR3 runs 14 residues. Trimming left V 1 base short and J 3 bases short, with 10 bases between. This CDR3 is CASSRGGQIYEQYF. CDR3 bases read: TGTGCTAGCAGTAGAGGGGGACAAATCTAT.